The 3 T cell receptor beta chains in this list originate from one sample, sequenced in a study of T cell responses to AZD1222 COVID-19 vaccine. Sequenced by immunoSEQ multiplex PCR; TCRdb stores in-frame clones only, minus some. Counted here are 100,000 to 150,000 clones, 80% to 90% occurring once; the ten biggest clones make up roughly a quarter. The input for sequencing was peripheral blood, taken 28 days after the second AZD1222 dose. These receptors came from an adult who received the AZD1222 COVID-19 vaccine.

This chain joins TRBV29-1 and TRBJ1-2; D is perhaps TRBD1 (5 bases). Trimming pared 3 bases from V and 5 bases from J, leaving 10 bases between. This CDR3 spans 12 amino acids. Germline V gene sequence: CDR1 SQVTM, CDR2 ANQGSEA. The CDR3 DNA follows: TGCAGCGTTGACTGGGGGGAGTATGGCTACACCTTC. As protein: CSVDWGEYGYTF.

As DNA, the CDR3 is TGCGCCAGCAGCGAACCGAGGACAGACCTCTATGGCTACACCTTC. Its translation is CASSEPRTDLYGYTF. The chain uses TRBV5-1 and TRBJ1-2; tentatively, D is TRBD1 (6 bases). Germline CDR1 is SGHRS and CDR2 is YFSETQ. V shed 4 bases and J shed 4 bases, with 17 bases lying between them. The CDR3 is made up of 15 amino acids.

There are a few counts of this clone. J is TRBJ2-3 and V is TRBV7-3; 8 bases fit TRBD2. The CDR3 is 15 amino acids. The V and J ends lost 6 bases and 4 bases, in that order; junction bases with no gene match: 9. In germline, CDR1 is SGHTA, CDR2 FQGTGA. CDR3 coding DNA: TGTGCCAGCAGTATGGGACTAGTTTCGTCAGATACGCAGTATTTT. Amino acid sequence: CASSMGLVSSDTQYF.